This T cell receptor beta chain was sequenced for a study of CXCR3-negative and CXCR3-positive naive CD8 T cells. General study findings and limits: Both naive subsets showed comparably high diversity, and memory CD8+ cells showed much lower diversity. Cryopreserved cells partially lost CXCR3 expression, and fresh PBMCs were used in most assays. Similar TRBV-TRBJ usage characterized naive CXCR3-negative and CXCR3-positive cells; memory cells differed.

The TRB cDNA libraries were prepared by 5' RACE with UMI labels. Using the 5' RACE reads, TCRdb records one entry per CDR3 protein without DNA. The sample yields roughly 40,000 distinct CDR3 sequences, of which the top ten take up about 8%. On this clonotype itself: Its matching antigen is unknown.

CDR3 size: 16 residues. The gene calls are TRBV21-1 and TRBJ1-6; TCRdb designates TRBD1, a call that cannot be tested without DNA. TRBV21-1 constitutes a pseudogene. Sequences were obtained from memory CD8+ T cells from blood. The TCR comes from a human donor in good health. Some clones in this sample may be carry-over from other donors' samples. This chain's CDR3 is CASSKALRGYRSPLHF.